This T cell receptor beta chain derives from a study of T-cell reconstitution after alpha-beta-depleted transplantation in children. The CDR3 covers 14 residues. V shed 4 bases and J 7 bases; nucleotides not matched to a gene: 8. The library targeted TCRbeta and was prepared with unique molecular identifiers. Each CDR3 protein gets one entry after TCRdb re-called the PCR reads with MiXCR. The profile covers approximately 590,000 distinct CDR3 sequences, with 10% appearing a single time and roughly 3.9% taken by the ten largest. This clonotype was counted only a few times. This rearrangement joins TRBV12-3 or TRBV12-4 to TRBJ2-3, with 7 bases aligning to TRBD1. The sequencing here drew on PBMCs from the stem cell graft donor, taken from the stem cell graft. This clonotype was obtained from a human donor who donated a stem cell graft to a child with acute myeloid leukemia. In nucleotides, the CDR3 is TGTGCCAGCAGTTCTGGACAGGAACAACATACGCAGTATTTT. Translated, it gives CASSSGQEQHTQYF.